The TCR beta chain under discussion was sequenced for a study of memory CD4+ T cells and cytomegalovirus serostatus. Background on the study: Donors were healthy Belgian adults, 10 or so CMV seropositive and around 24 seronegative.

Regarding this clone: What it recognizes is unknown.

Points from the study as a whole: Repertoires predicted CMV serostatus with median bootstrapped AUC of about 0.94.

Generated by immunoSEQ multiplex PCR, the TCRdb table keeps only in-frame clones and is missing some. The table records fewer than 40,000 clones, 75% to 80% of them present only once. The CDR3 consists of 15 residues. CDR1 SGHRS and CDR2 YFSETQ come from the germline V gene. J was trimmed by 7 bases and V by 0 bases; bases with no gene match: 4. The sort gate was single viable CD3+CD4+CD8-CD45RO+ cells for memory CD4+ T cells. Donors' CMV status reflects serum IgG against pp150, pp28, p38, p52. Total CD4+ T cells were enriched by CD4 positive selection. The chain employs TRBV5-1 and TRBJ2-1, with 10 bases that match TRBD1. The sequenced sample consisted of memory CD4+ T cells from blood. This TCR derives from an adult in good health and CMV-seronegative. The CDR3 nucleotides read TGCGCCAGCAGCTTGGAGGGACAGGGGCGAAATGAGCAGTTCTTC. Protein sequence: CASSLEGQGRNEQFF.